This record looks at one TCR beta chain sequence and its context. The antigen is undetermined. The source of the sample is a study of Ad26.COV2.S vaccination and SARS-CoV-2 variants. Across the study: The authors gave Ad26.COV2.S intramuscularly, either once or twice 56 days apart. Points from the study as a whole: Ad26.COV2.S recipients had broader spike-specific TCRs (P = 0.0014). Researchers reported similar non-spike TCR breadth in vaccine and placebo recipients.

Germline CDR1 and CDR2: SEHNR and FQNEAQ (reference sequence). V shed 1 base and J 5 bases; nucleotides not matched to a gene: 11. The CDR3 runs 17 residues. The repertoire was sequenced with immunoSEQ multiplex PCR; TCRdb's copy has only in-frame clones and lacks some. Of around 250,000 clones in the sample, about 83% were seen once. As for treatment: over 15 received Ad26.COV2.S at low or high dose, single or two shots; a few received placebo; per-sample allocation not given. Collection of samples fell on day 63 after the first vaccine or placebo injection. The study used a vaccine consisting of an Ad26 vector that expressed Wuhan-strain SARS-CoV-2 spike.

The sequencing used peripheral blood, collected in a trial of Ad26.COV2.S vaccine versus placebo. The V and J genes are TRBV7-9 and TRBJ2-5, with 9 bases identical to TRBD2. This TCR derives from a person aged 18 to 65 who received the Ad26.COV2.S COVID-19 vaccine or a placebo. The CDR3 region has the DNA TGTGCCAGCAGCTTAGTAGGGCCCGGGACTAGCACTGAGACCCAGTACTTC. It yields the protein CASSLVGPGTSTETQYF.